These 18 T cell receptor beta chains came from one sample sequenced in a study of T cell repertoires in cytomegalovirus infection. TCRdb reprocessed the reads via MiXCR and lists one record per CDR3 protein. The repertoire holds roughly 300,000 distinct CDR3 sequences, with around a tenth as singletons. Sample: PBMCs. These TCRs come from a human donor in good health (CMV status not recorded). Some clones in this sample may be carry-over from other donors' samples.

The chain uses TRBV20-1 and TRBJ2-3; 7 bases map to TRBD2. The CDR3 has 12 amino acids. Germline V CDR1 and CDR2: DFQATT, SNEGSKA (reference sequence). The J segment lost 6 bases and the V segment lost 3 bases, leaving 3 bases of the junction unmatched. The CDR3 bases are TGCAGTGCTAGTGTGGGAGGGGATACGCAGTATTTT. Encoded protein: CSASVGGDTQYF.

Ten or more counts support this clonotype. V gene TRBV7-2 combines with J gene TRBJ1-2; D is ambiguous. V was pared by 4 bases and J by 4 bases, with 13 bases between. The V gene's germline CDR1 is SGHTA and CDR2 FQGNSA. CDR3 size: 14 residues. For the CDR3, the DNA is TGTGCCAGCAGCTCTAGGGTAGAGGGCTATGGCTACACCTTC. This sequence encodes CASSSRVEGYGYTF.

The chain carries TRBV15 and TRBJ2-3, with 8 nucleotides matching TRBD2. V shed 5 bases and J 4 bases; nucleotides not matched to a gene: 8. Per germline, CDR1 LNHNV and CDR2 YYDKDF (reference sequence). The length of the CDR3 is 15 residues. This chain's CDR3 is CATSPRGGFADTQYF. The CDR3 DNA reads as TGTGCCACCAGCCCCCGGGGGGGGTTCGCAGATACGCAGTATTTT.

The sample holds a few counts of this clonotype. The chain couples TRBV18 to TRBJ2-2; TRBD2 matches 8 bases. The length of the CDR3 is 16 residues. Losses at the gene ends were 2 bases for V and 5 bases for J; bases not matched to a gene: 7. CDR1 KGHSH and CDR2 LQKENI come from the germline V gene. The CDR3 is CASSPTGRALTGELFF. CDR3 nucleotide sequence: TGTGCCAGCTCACCAACCGGGAGGGCGCTGACCGGGGAGCTGTTTTTT.

J is TRBJ2-1 and V is TRBV7-6; D remains unclear. CDR3 length equals 15 residues. Germline V gene data show CDR1 as SGHVS and CDR2 as FNYEAQ. The V end was cut by 2 bases, the J end by 6 bases, with 14 bases between. The CDR3 sequence: CASSLRQVRANEQFF. The CDR3 region has the DNA TGTGCCAGCAGCTTAAGGCAGGTTAGAGCCAATGAGCAGTTCTTC.

Only a few counts were recorded for this clonotype. This chain joins TRBV10-3 and TRBJ1-4; TRBD1 might be the D (6 bases). The germline CDR1 and CDR2 sequences are ENHRY and SYGVKD. Trimming took 6 bases from V and 0 from J, leaving 14 bases between them. This CDR3 contains 16 residues. CDR3: CAISATGTSTNEKLFF. The CDR3 DNA reads TGTGCCATCAGCGCGACAGGCACGTCAACTAATGAAAAACTGTTTTTT.

This clonotype occurred many times. The chain carries TRBV28 and TRBJ2-1; 11 positions agree with TRBD2. Looked up from germline, CDR1 is MDHEN and CDR2 is SYDVKM. CDR3 length equals 18 residues. V lost 8 bases and J lost 2; bases outside the gene matches: 14. The CDR3 protein is CASDSLGTSGRTYNEQFF. The CDR3 bases are TGTGCCAGCGATTCCCTCGGGACTAGCGGCCGAACCTACAATGAGCAGTTCTTC.

This clonotype was counted at least ten times. The chain employs TRBV7-2 and TRBJ1-2; perhaps TRBD1 as D (5 bases). Germline V gene sequence: CDR1 SGHTA, CDR2 FQGNSA. The ends were cut back, 11 bases at V and 5 bases at J, with 15 bases in the middle. The CDR3 loop spans 12 amino acids. CDR3 region: CASKGLDYGYTF. CDR3 coding DNA: TGTGCCTCCAAGGGGTTAGATTATGGCTACACCTTC.

V usage is TRBV11-2 and J usage is TRBJ1-6; D possibly corresponds to TRBD1 (5 bases). Germline lookup yields CDR1 SGHAT and CDR2 FQNNGV. Trimming stripped 11 bases from V and 7 bases from J, with 12 bases between. CDR3 length: 12 amino acids. CDR3 sequence: CAAQTANSPLHF. The CDR3 bases are TGTGCCGCCCAGACAGCAAATTCACCCCTCCACTTT.

This clonotype was seen at least ten times. V is TRBV28 and J is TRBJ1-1; tentatively, D is TRBD1 (5 bases). CDR3 length: 14 residues. In germline, CDR1 is MDHEN, CDR2 SYDVKM. The V end was cut by 3 bases, the J end by 4 bases, with 12 bases between. CDR3 nucleotides: TGTGCCAGCAGTTTGGAGGGACGTAGCACTGAAGCTTTCTTT. This sequence encodes CASSLEGRSTEAFF.

This clonotype was seen repeatedly, ten times or more. J is TRBJ2-7 and V is TRBV7-2; 15 nucleotides agree with TRBD2. CDR3 length: 16 amino acids. Losses at the gene ends were 5 bases for V and 3 bases for J; bases not matched to a gene: 5. The germline gives CDR1 SGHTA, CDR2 FQGNSA. CDR3 sequence (DNA): TGTGCCAGCAGCGCGGGACTAGCGGGAGGCCTCTACGAGCAGTACTTC. Translation gives CASSAGLAGGLYEQYF. The entire variable domain, with the rest obtained from reference TRBV7-2 and TRBJ2-7, is as follows: GAGVSQSPSNKVTEKGKDVELRCDPISGHTALYWYRQSLGQGLEFLIYFQGNSAPDKSGLPSDRFSAERTGGSVSTLTIQRTQQEDSAVYLCASSAGLAGGLYEQYFGPGTRLTVT.

The rearrangement uses TRBV11-2 and TRBJ1-1, with D perhaps matching TRBD1 (6 bases). Per germline, CDR1 SGHAT and CDR2 FQNNGV. CDR3 length: 17 amino acids. The V and J ends lost 2 bases and 1 base respectively, with 17 bases between them. The CDR3 region has the DNA TGTGCCAGCAGCTTATTATTGGGGGAAGGGGGGAACACTGAAGCTTTCTTT. This encodes CASSLLLGEGGNTEAFF.

This clonotype was found a few times. The CDR3 loop reads CASSHPPGGYNEQFF. The CDR3 DNA sequence: TGTGCCAGCAGTCACCCCCCGGGGGGGTACAATGAGCAGTTCTTC. V is TRBV6-8 and J is TRBJ2-1, with 8 bases identical to TRBD2. Germline trimming cut 5 bases from V and 4 bases from J; bases unmatched to any gene: 7. The CDR3 covers 15 residues. Germline CDR1 and CDR2: MNHGY and SAAAGT.

In this sample, this clonotype turned up a few times. This chain joins TRBV7-3 and TRBJ2-1; 12 bases match TRBD2. The CDR3 consists of 16 residues. Germline V lookup: CDR1 SGHTA, CDR2 FQGTGA. J was trimmed by 6 bases and V by 5 bases; bases with no gene match: 8. The CDR3 spells CASSRDRTSGVNEQFF. The CDR3 DNA reads as TGTGCCAGCAGCCGAGATCGGACTAGCGGGGTCAATGAGCAGTTCTTC.

J is TRBJ2-5 and V is TRBV5-4; 11 nucleotides line up with TRBD2. The CDR3 has 15 amino acids. Germline V gives CDR1 SGHNT, CDR2 YYREEE (reference sequence). V was clipped by 3 bases and J by 3 bases; unmatched bases: 4. The CDR3 loop reads CASSYRLAGKETQYF. CDR3 coding DNA: TGTGCCAGCAGCTACCGACTAGCGGGGAAAGAGACCCAGTACTTC. The whole variable domain, remainder taken from reference TRBV5-4 and TRBJ2-5, is ETGVTQSPTHLIKTRGQQVTLRCSSQSGHNTVSWYQQALGQGPQFIFQYYREEENGRGNFPPRFSGLQFPNYSSELNVNALELDDSALYLCASSYRLAGKETQYFGPGTRLLVL.

V gene TRBV19 combines with J gene TRBJ2-1; D perhaps matches TRBD2 (5 bases). CDR3 size: 13 residues. With 3 bases removed from V and 9 bases from J, the gap between germline ends came to 12 bases. Germline V gene lookup returns CDR1 LNHDA and CDR2 SQIVND (reference sequence). In nucleotides, the CDR3 is TGTGCCAGTAGTATCCTACTAGGAGGTGAGCAGTTCTTC. Translating gives CASSILLGGEQFF.

The genes are TRBV12-3 or TRBV12-4 and TRBJ2-1, with D unclear. Trimming removed 2 bases from V and 9 bases from J, with 11 bases in between. This CDR3 comprises 13 residues. The CDR3 here is CASSLTSPTEQFF. The CDR3 DNA sequence: TGTGCCAGCAGTTTAACCAGCCCTACTGAGCAGTTCTTC.

There are many counts of this clonotype. The chain uses TRBV18 and TRBJ2-5; TRBD1 matches 8 bases. V dropped 0 bases and J dropped 5; count of bases not matched to a gene: 8. The CDR3 contains 16 residues. Germline loops: CDR1 KGHSH, CDR2 LQKENI. CDR3 amino acids: CASSPPDRAILETQYF. The CDR3 DNA sequence: TGTGCCAGCTCACCACCGGACAGGGCAATTCTCGAGACCCAGTACTTC.